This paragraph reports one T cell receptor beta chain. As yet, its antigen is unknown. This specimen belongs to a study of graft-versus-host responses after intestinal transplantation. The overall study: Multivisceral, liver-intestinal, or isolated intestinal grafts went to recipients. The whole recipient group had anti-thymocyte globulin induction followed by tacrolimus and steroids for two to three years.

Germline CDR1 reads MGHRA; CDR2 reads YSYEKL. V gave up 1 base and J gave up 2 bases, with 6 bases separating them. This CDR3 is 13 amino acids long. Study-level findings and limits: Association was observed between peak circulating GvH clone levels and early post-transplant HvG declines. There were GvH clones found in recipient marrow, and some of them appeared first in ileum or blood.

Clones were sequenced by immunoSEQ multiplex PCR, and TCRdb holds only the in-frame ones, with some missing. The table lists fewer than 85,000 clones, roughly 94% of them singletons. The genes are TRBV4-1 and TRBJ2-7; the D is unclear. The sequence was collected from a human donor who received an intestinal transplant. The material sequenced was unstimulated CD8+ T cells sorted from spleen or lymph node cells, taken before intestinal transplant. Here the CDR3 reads CASSQGVTYEQYF. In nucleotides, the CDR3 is TGCGCCAGCAGCCAAGGGGTAACCTACGAGCAGTACTTC.